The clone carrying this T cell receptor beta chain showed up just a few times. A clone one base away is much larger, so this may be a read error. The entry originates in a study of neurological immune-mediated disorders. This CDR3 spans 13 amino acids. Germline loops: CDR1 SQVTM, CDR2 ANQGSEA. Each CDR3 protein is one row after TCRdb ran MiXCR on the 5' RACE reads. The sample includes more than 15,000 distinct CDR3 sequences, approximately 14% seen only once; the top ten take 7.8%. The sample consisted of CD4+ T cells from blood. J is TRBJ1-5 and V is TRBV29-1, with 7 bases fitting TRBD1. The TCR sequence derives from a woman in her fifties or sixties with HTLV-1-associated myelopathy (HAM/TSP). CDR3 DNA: TGCAGCGTTTCGCAGGGGGACCATCAGCCCCATCATTTT. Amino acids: CSVSQGDHQPHHF.